Below, one T cell receptor (beta chain) is given with its context. The data stem from a study of shared clonotypes between healthy human individuals. Some clones are missing from TCRdb's copy, which holds only in-frame ones; the method was immunoSEQ multiplex PCR. The sample includes some 1 million clones, around 74% of them seen just once. The CDR3 length is 11 residues. V trimming: 3 bases; J trimming: 11 bases; junction bases outside the gene matches: 3. Germline CDR1 SGHTA, CDR2 FQGNSA. The sample was memory CD4+ T cells sorted from blood. Subset indicated: CD45RA-negative fraction. The sequence was collected from a man between 18 and 29 years old in good health. The rearrangement links TRBV7-2 to TRBJ2-5, with TRBD1 identical over 7 bases. The DNA of the CDR3 is TGTGCCAGCAGCTTGACAGGGAAACAGTACTTC. Translating it yields CASSLTGKQYF. Full variable domain (missing parts from reference TRBV7-2 and TRBJ2-5): GAGVSQSPSNKVTEKGKDVELRCDPISGHTALYWYRQSLGQGLEFLIYFQGNSAPDKSGLPSDRFSAERTGGSVSTLTIQRTQQEDSAVYLCASSLTGKQYFGPGTRLLVL.